The next 27 T cell receptor beta chains were all read from a single sample in a study of blood T cell repertoires in COVID-19. Using immunoSEQ multiplex PCR, the repertoire was profiled, and TCRdb retains in-frame clones only, with some absent. Altogether 40,000 to 45,000 clones are present, about 88% being singletons, with the ten largest covering approximately 2.6%. The sequenced sample was peripheral blood. Every receptor here comes from a human donor in a cohort sampled during active COVID-19.

The chain has TRBV27 and TRBJ1-2, with TRBD1 identical over 7 bases. CDR1 and CDR2 from the germline V gene are MNHEY and SMNVEV (reference sequence). J lost 1 base, V lost 6 bases, and 8 bases had no gene match. The CDR3 runs 15 residues. CDR3 sequence: CASSQLNRGNYGYTF. The CDR3 region has the DNA TGTGCCAGCAGCCAACTTAACAGGGGTAACTATGGCTACACCTTC.

This clone has only one observation. The chain uses TRBV6-1 and TRBJ2-2; TRBD1 matches at 10 bases. J was trimmed by 7 bases and V by 3 bases; bases with no gene match: 5. Germline CDR1 reads MNHNS; CDR2 reads SASEGT. The CDR3 runs 15 residues. The CDR3 region has the DNA TGTGCCAGCAGTGACCCCGGGACAGGGGTCGGGGAGCTGTTTTTT. Residues: CASSDPGTGVGELFF.

V usage is TRBV27 and J usage is TRBJ2-1, with TRBD2 identical over 8 bases. With V trimmed by 3 bases and J by 2 bases, 9 bases remained unmatched. The CDR3 covers 17 residues. Germline lookup yields CDR1 MNHEY and CDR2 SMNVEV (reference sequence). DNA of the CDR3: TGTGCCAGCAGTTTGCGAGCGGGGGACCTCCCCTACAATGAGCAGTTCTTC. Amino acid sequence: CASSLRAGDLPYNEQFF.

The gene calls are TRBV2 and TRBJ2-1, with 7 bases aligning to TRBD2. With V trimmed by 0 bases and J by 8 bases, 7 bases remained unmatched. The CDR3 consists of 15 residues. Germline loops: CDR1 SNHLY, CDR2 FYNNEI. The CDR3 is CASSEAAGGSHEQFF. The CDR3 DNA is TGTGCCAGCAGTGAAGCGGCGGGCGGGAGCCATGAGCAGTTCTTC. Looking up the rest from reference TRBV2 and TRBJ2-1 gives the full variable domain: EPEVTQTPSHQVTQMGQEVILRCVPISNHLYFYWYRQILGQKVEFLVSFYNNEISEKSEIFDDQFSVERPDGSNFTLKIRSTKLEDSAMYFCASSEAAGGSHEQFFGPGTRLTVL.

The chain employs TRBV6-5 and TRBJ2-7, with TRBD2 matching 11 bases. Losses at the gene ends were 6 bases for V and 6 bases for J; bases not matched to a gene: 10. This CDR3 is built from 15 residues. Germline loops: CDR1 MNHEY, CDR2 SVGAGI. CDR3 DNA sequence: TGTGCCAGCAGATCACGACTAGCGGGGTATCTCGAGCAGTACTTC. Encoded protein: CASRSRLAGYLEQYF.

This rearrangement joins TRBV6-4 to TRBJ1-2; 8 nucleotides agree with TRBD1. CDR1 MRHNA and CDR2 SNTAGT come from the germline V gene. The CDR3 runs 14 residues. With 7 bases clipped from V and 5 bases from J, the junction kept 9 bases outside the gene matches. The CDR3 nucleotides are TGTGCCAGCAATGTCCAGGGGGCCCAATATGGCTACACCTTC. Its protein is CASNVQGAQYGYTF.

J is TRBJ1-2 and V is TRBV27, with D hard to call. The germline V gene has CDR1 MNHEY and CDR2 SMNVEV (reference sequence). This CDR3 is 15 amino acids long. Trimming cost V 5 bases and J 0 bases, with 13 bases left between them. The CDR3 protein is CASSRLQPANYGYTF. CDR3 nucleotides: TGTGCCAGCAGTAGATTACAGCCAGCTAACTATGGCTACACCTTC.

The chain uses TRBV7-9 and TRBJ2-7; D unclear. Per germline, CDR1 SEHNR and CDR2 FQNEAQ (reference sequence). V lost 0 bases and J lost 3, with 6 bases in between. The CDR3 has 13 amino acids. The CDR3 coding sequence is TGTGCCAGCAGCTTAGCACAAGACTACGAGCAGTACTTC. Translated: CASSLAQDYEQYF. Combining the CDR3 with reference TRBV7-9 and TRBJ2-7 gives the whole variable domain DTGVSQNPRHKITKRGQNVTFRCDPISEHNRLYWYRQTLGQGPEFLTYFQNEAQLEKSRLLSDRFSAERPKGSFSTLEIQRTEQGDSAMYLCASSLAQDYEQYFGPGTRLTVT.

The V gene is TRBV16, the J gene TRBJ1-1, with a possible D match to TRBD1 (5 bases). Trimming took off 1 base at V and 6 bases at J, with 15 bases between the two ends. This CDR3 contains 15 residues. In germline, CDR1 is KGHSY, CDR2 FQNENV. Written as DNA, the CDR3 is TGTGCCAGCAGCCAATTACAACAGGCGATACCTGAAGCTTTCTTT. Its translation is CASSQLQQAIPEAFF.

The chain uses TRBV3-1 (or the pseudogene TRBV3-2) and TRBJ2-1, with TRBD2 matching 9 bases. Germline V gene sequence: CDR1 LGHDT, CDR2 YNNKEL (reference sequence). Trimming took 6 bases from V and 7 from J; bases not matched to a gene: 7. This CDR3 has 14 residues. The CDR3 reads CASRLAGEWNEQFF. The CDR3 DNA sequence: TGTGCCAGCAGATTAGCGGGGGAGTGGAATGAGCAGTTCTTC.

V usage is TRBV2 and J usage is TRBJ2-3; 7 nucleotides agree with TRBD1. This CDR3 region has 15 residues. Germline-derived CDR1 and CDR2 are SNHLY and FYNNEI. The J segment lost 5 bases and the V segment lost 6 bases, leaving 11 bases of the junction unmatched. The CDR3 coding sequence is TGTGCCAGCAGCCCCAGGGGGAGAGCACTAGATACGCAGTATTTT. This encodes CASSPRGRALDTQYF.

The chain couples TRBV6-5 to TRBJ1-4, with 10 positions matching TRBD1. Trimming at V came to 6 bases and at J to 8 bases, leaving 6 bases not matched to a gene. In germline, CDR1 is MNHEY, CDR2 SVGAGI. This CDR3 contains 14 residues. Here the CDR3 DNA reads TGTGCCAGCAGAGGACAGGGGGTGGGGGAAAAACTGTTTTTT. The encoded protein is CASRGQGVGEKLFF.

The rearrangement uses TRBV2 and TRBJ1-4; 11 nucleotides line up with TRBD1. Germline-derived CDR1 and CDR2 are SNHLY and FYNNEI. The CDR3 spans 17 residues. With 4 bases clipped from V and 4 bases from J, the junction kept 8 bases outside the gene matches. The CDR3 DNA is TGTGCCAGCAGTGTTTCGGGACAGGGGGATATTAATGAAAAACTGTTTTTT. It is translated as CASSVSGQGDINEKLFF.

The chain employs TRBV7-9 and TRBJ2-7, with TRBD1 matching 7 bases. Per germline, CDR1 SEHNR and CDR2 FQNEAQ (reference sequence). CDR3 size: 14 residues. The V gene end was trimmed by 2 bases and the J gene end by 2 bases; junction bases not matched to a gene: 3. CDR3 coding DNA: TGTGCCAGCAGCTTAACAGGGGAAACCTACGAGCAGTACTTC. This encodes CASSLTGETYEQYF.

The gene calls are TRBV11-2 and TRBJ2-1; a weak D match, TRBD1 (8 bases). This CDR3 contains 14 residues. From germline, CDR1 is SGHAT and CDR2 FQNNGV. Between the trimmed V and J ends, which lost 5 bases and 4 bases, there was a span of 12 bases. The CDR3 nucleotides are TGTGCCAGCAGCGTACAGGGGGGGTACAATGAGCAGTTCTTC. Translating it yields CASSVQGGYNEQFF.

The chain joins TRBV7-8 to TRBJ1-2, with 9 nucleotides matching TRBD1. The CDR3 covers 16 residues. With V trimmed by 0 bases and J by 8 bases, 10 bases remained unmatched. The germline V gene encodes CDR1 SGHVS and CDR2 FQNEAQ. The CDR3 spells CASSLAGGQGLGGYTF. CDR3 in DNA: TGTGCCAGCAGCTTAGCCGGAGGACAGGGGCTCGGAGGCTACACCTTC.

This chain links TRBV29-1 with TRBJ2-3; TRBD2 agrees at 11 bases. The CDR3 spans 14 residues. In germline, CDR1 is SQVTM, CDR2 ANQGSEA. J gave up 4 bases and V 6 bases, and 6 bases lay outside the gene matches. CDR3: CSVIIAGGSDTQYF. CDR3 in DNA: TGCAGCGTCATTATAGCGGGGGGGTCAGATACGCAGTATTTT.

This sequence joins TRBV13 and TRBJ1-6; possible D gene TRBD1, 6 bases. Germline-derived CDR1 and CDR2 are PRHDT and FYEKMQ (reference sequence). The V gene lost 6 bases and the J gene lost 8 bases, with 8 bases spanning the gap. The CDR3 extends over 12 amino acids. As DNA, the CDR3 is TGTGCCAGCAGACACAGGGATTCACCCCTCCACTTT. It encodes CASRHRDSPLHF.

V and J are TRBV7-2 and TRBJ2-3; 10 bases are shared with TRBD2. CDR1 SGHTA and CDR2 FQGNSA come from the germline V gene. The CDR3 covers 17 residues. V shed 1 base, J shed 0 bases, and the junction held 4 bases outside the gene matches. Here the CDR3 reads CASSLDLAGASTDTQYF. The CDR3 nucleotides read TGTGCCAGCAGCTTAGATCTAGCGGGGGCTAGCACAGATACGCAGTATTTT.

The chain combines TRBV15 with TRBJ2-7; 9 bases map to TRBD1. The junction had 9 bases not matched to a gene; V was cut back by 0 bases and J by 0 bases. The germline gives CDR1 LNHNV, CDR2 YYDKDF (reference sequence). The CDR3 totals 18 residues. CDR3 in amino acids: CATSRDLGQGYLSYEQYF. The CDR3 DNA follows: TGTGCCACCAGCAGAGATCTGGGACAGGGTTACCTCTCCTACGAGCAGTACTTC.

The rearrangement uses TRBV5-1 and TRBJ1-5, with D possibly TRBD1 on 6 matching bases. V dropped 4 bases and J dropped 4 bases, with 12 bases sitting between them. Germline V gene sequence: CDR1 SGHRS, CDR2 YFSETQ. The CDR3 spans 14 residues. The CDR3, as DNA: TGCGCCAGCAGCCCTACAGGGCCTAATCAGCCCCAGCATTTT. Protein: CASSPTGPNQPQHF. Together with reference TRBV5-1 and TRBJ1-5, the CDR3 gives the full variable domain: KAGVTQTPRYLIKTRGQQVTLSCSPISGHRSVSWYQQTPGQGLQFLFEYFSETQRNKGNFPGRFSGRQFSNSRSEMNVSTLELGDSALYLCASSPTGPNQPQHFGDGTRLSIL.

This chain connects TRBV2 to TRBJ2-1; perhaps TRBD2 as D (6 bases). This CDR3 has 14 amino acids. V was clipped by 5 bases and J by 6 bases, with 14 bases between them. Germline V gives CDR1 SNHLY, CDR2 FYNNEI. The CDR3 is CASSPDLLANEQFF. CDR3 coding DNA: TGTGCCAGCAGTCCCGACCTACTAGCCAATGAGCAGTTCTTC.

The chain carries TRBV9 and TRBJ1-2; no clear D. Per germline, CDR1 SGDLS and CDR2 YYNGEE. The CDR3 is made up of 14 amino acids. Deletions cut 4 bases from V and 2 bases from J, with 12 bases between. The CDR3, as DNA: TGTGCCAGCAGCTCTAGTCGTGAGAACTATGGCTACACCTTC. This codes for CASSSSRENYGYTF.

The chain links TRBV5-1 to TRBJ1-2; 8 nucleotides agree with TRBD1. Per the germline V gene, CDR1 is SGHRS and CDR2 is YFSETQ. Losses at the gene ends were 9 bases for V and 8 bases for J; bases not matched to a gene: 12. The CDR3 covers 13 residues. The CDR3 loop is CATSTGDLEGYTF. The DNA for the CDR3 is TGCGCCACCTCGACAGGGGATCTAGAAGGCTACACCTTC.

This chain uses TRBV2 with TRBJ1-5; 7 bases are a match to TRBD1. Trimming took 4 bases from V and 4 from J; bases not matched to a gene: 1. The CDR3 runs to 13 residues. Germline values: CDR1 SNHLY, CDR2 FYNNEI. In DNA form, the CDR3 reads TGTGCCAGCAGTGTACAGGGGAATCAGCCCCAGCATTTT. Translated, it gives CASSVQGNQPQHF.

The rearrangement links TRBV10-3 to TRBJ1-6; TRBD1 aligns across 10 bases. Germline V gene sequence: CDR1 ENHRY, CDR2 SYGVKD. Losses at the gene ends were 6 bases for V and 9 bases for J; bases not matched to a gene: 5. This CDR3 spans 14 amino acids. The CDR3 is CAISPDRGFSPLHF. The CDR3 nucleotides are TGTGCCATCAGCCCGGACAGGGGGTTTTCACCCCTCCACTTT.

The chain links TRBV5-5 to TRBJ2-7; D uncertain. This CDR3 has 15 residues. The V and J ends lost 4 bases and 7 bases respectively, with 21 bases between them. Germline V gives CDR1 SGHKS, CDR2 YYEKEE (reference sequence). The CDR3 protein is CASSQAGAWMREQYF. CDR3 in DNA: TGTGCCAGCAGCCAGGCAGGTGCCTGGATGAGAGAGCAGTACTTC.